This T cell receptor beta chain was observed in a study of cytomegalovirus exposure and HLA in healthy donors. Points from the study as a whole: Most TCR sequences were uncommon, yet certain public TCRs appeared in many donors.

Method: immunoSEQ multiplex PCR; TCRdb's copy keeps in-frame clones and lacks some. Among 70,000 or so clones listed, about 95% were seen once. Separate from the roughly 700-subject first cohort, the approximately 120-subject validation cohort was the one that the donors belonged to. Concerning this clone: Its target is unknown.

The V and J ends lost 3 bases and 0 bases respectively, with 7 bases between them. The CDR3 runs to 14 residues. Germline V CDR1 and CDR2: MDHEN, SYDVKM. The sample was PBMCs. The gene calls are TRBV28 and TRBJ2-3; D is perhaps TRBD1 (6 bases). This receptor was taken from a woman in her late teens or twenties in good health and CMV-seronegative. For the CDR3, the DNA is TGTGCCAGCAGTTTGAGGGGGAGCACAGATACGCAGTATTTT. It yields the protein CASSLRGSTDTQYF.